A single sample gave rise to the 27 T cell receptor beta chains below, sequenced in a study of human versus mouse CDR3 diversity and MHC coevolution. The assay was immunoSEQ multiplex PCR, and TCRdb's table has in-frame clones only and misses some. The table shows around 74,000 clones, with less than 95% occurring only once. Sequenced sample: naive CD4+ T cells from blood. As to subset: CD45RO-negative CD62L-positive naive CD4 T cells. The receptors shown here come from a person aged 25 to 69 in good health.

The gene calls are TRBV9 and TRBJ2-1; 11 nucleotides line up with TRBD1. Trimming at V came to 2 bases and at J to 6 bases, leaving 7 bases not matched to a gene. The CDR3 contains 16 residues. The germline V gene encodes CDR1 SGDLS and CDR2 YYNGEE. This CDR3 reads CASSVSGTGGINEQFF. CDR3 bases: TGTGCCAGCAGCGTCTCCGGGACAGGGGGAATCAATGAGCAGTTCTTC.

The chain combines TRBV28 with TRBJ1-5; 8 nucleotides line up with TRBD1. CDR3 length: 16 amino acids. The ends lost 2 bases at V and 0 bases at J; junction bases unmatched: 3. The germline gives CDR1 MDHEN, CDR2 SYDVKM. CDR3 residues: CASSLGTGYSNQPQHF. The CDR3 coding sequence is TGTGCCAGCAGTTTAGGGACAGGATATAGCAATCAGCCCCAGCATTTT. Variable domain in full (rest from reference TRBV28 and TRBJ1-5): DVKVTQSSRYLVKRTGEKVFLECVQDMDHENMFWYRQDPGLGLRLIYFSYDVKMKEKGDIPEGYSVSREKKERFSLILESASTNQTSMYLCASSLGTGYSNQPQHFGDGTRLSIL.

The chain's CDR3 is CASSPTTQETQYF. CDR3 sequence (DNA): TGTGCCAGCAGCCCAACTACTCAAGAGACCCAGTACTTC. The chain uses TRBV9 and TRBJ2-5, with D uncertain. The CDR3 length is 13 residues. The V gene lost 4 bases and the J gene lost 2 bases, with 9 bases spanning the gap. CDR1 and CDR2 from the germline V gene are SGDLS and YYNGEE.

This chain uses TRBV19 with TRBJ2-5; D may be TRBD2 (5 bases). The J call may be in error: the DNA end matches TRBJ2-7 better. The length of the CDR3 is 14 residues. Germline lookup yields CDR1 LNHDA and CDR2 SQIVND (reference sequence). The CDR3 is CASMERRSSYEQYF. DNA of the CDR3: TGTGCCAGTATGGAGCGGAGGAGCTCCTACGAGCAGTACTTC.

The chain joins TRBV30 to TRBJ1-5; no clear D gene. Trimming left V 0 bases short and J 4 bases short, with 7 bases between. This CDR3 is 13 amino acids long. CDR1 and CDR2 (germline): GTSNPN, SVGIG (reference sequence). Here the CDR3 reads CAWSVSDNQPQHF. The CDR3 nucleotides read TGTGCCTGGAGTGTTTCAGATAATCAGCCCCAGCATTTT.

The gene calls are TRBV30 and TRBJ1-2; possibly TRBD1 for D (6 bases). Germline V gene data show CDR1 as GTSNPN and CDR2 as SVGIG (reference sequence). The CDR3 length is 14 residues. The V end lost 2 bases, the J end lost 2 bases, and 12 bases lay between the germline ends. DNA of the CDR3: TGTGCCTGGAGTCTGCAGGGGTTAAACTATGGCTACACCTTC. Translating gives CAWSLQGLNYGYTF.

The chain combines TRBV4-1 with TRBJ2-7; 7 bases fit TRBD2. CDR3 size: 15 residues. In germline, CDR1 is MGHRA, CDR2 YSYEKL. The trim removed 0 bases at V and 2 bases at J, leaving 4 bases unmatched. The CDR3 loop is CASSQEKAGTYEQYF. The CDR3 bases are TGCGCCAGCAGCCAAGAGAAAGCGGGGACCTACGAGCAGTACTTC.

The rearrangement uses TRBV14 and TRBJ2-1; 8 nucleotides align to TRBD2. The J segment lost 4 bases and the V segment lost 1 base, leaving 6 bases of the junction unmatched. This CDR3 region has 16 residues. Germline V gene lookup returns CDR1 SGHDN and CDR2 FVKESK. The CDR3 region has the DNA TGTGCCAGCAGCCAAGTTAGCGGGACCCGGTACAATGAGCAGTTCTTC. Translating it yields CASSQVSGTRYNEQFF.

V gene TRBV28 combines with J gene TRBJ2-3; TRBD2 agrees at 8 bases. This CDR3 contains 16 residues. The germline gives CDR1 MDHEN, CDR2 SYDVKM. Trimming at V came to 10 bases and at J to 6 bases, leaving 18 bases not matched to a gene. The CDR3 DNA reads TGTGCCACCACCAGGAGCGGCGGGAGGTCTGTGGATACGCAGTATTTT. As protein: CATTRSGGRSVDTQYF.

V is TRBV25-1 and J is TRBJ2-3, with TRBD1 matching 8 bases. Trimming at V came to 6 bases and at J to 2 bases, leaving 7 bases not matched to a gene. Per germline, CDR1 MGHDK and CDR2 SYGVNS. The CDR3 has 15 amino acids. The CDR3 sequence: CASRRAGGSTDTQYF. The CDR3 coding sequence is TGTGCCAGCAGGAGGGCAGGGGGCTCCACAGATACGCAGTATTTT.

This chain links TRBV5-4 with TRBJ2-7, with 7 bases aligning to TRBD1. Germline values: CDR1 SGHNT, CDR2 YYREEE (reference sequence). This CDR3 comprises 14 residues. The V gene end was trimmed by 6 bases and the J gene end by 1 base; junction bases not matched to a gene: 7. The CDR3 loop is CASIPRTGSYEQYF. The CDR3 DNA reads TGTGCCAGCATCCCAAGGACAGGATCCTACGAGCAGTACTTC.

The chain is built from TRBV30 and TRBJ1-1; 10 bases are shared with TRBD1. The CDR3 is 15 residues long. V dropped 8 bases and J dropped 0; count of bases not matched to a gene: 9. Germline values: CDR1 GTSNPN, CDR2 SVGIG (reference sequence). The CDR3 loop is CAGLPGQGMNTEAFF. CDR3 nucleotide sequence: TGTGCCGGACTACCGGGACAGGGGATGAACACTGAAGCTTTCTTT.

The chain has TRBV5-1 and TRBJ2-7; D perhaps matches TRBD2 (5 bases). V lost 1 base, J lost 2 bases, and 13 bases lay in between. The CDR3 is 15 amino acids. Germline values: CDR1 SGHRS, CDR2 YFSETQ. CDR3 nucleotide sequence: TGCGCCAGCAGCTTGCAAGTGGACTGGACCTACGAGCAGTACTTC. Translating gives CASSLQVDWTYEQYF.

This chain connects TRBV10-2 to TRBJ2-7; D is unclear. Germline CDR1 is WSHSY and CDR2 is SAAADI. The CDR3 has 15 residues. Trimming left V 3 bases short and J 3 bases short, with 15 bases between. CDR3 residues: CASSDMAGYYYEQYF. In DNA form, the CDR3 reads TGCGCCAGCAGTGACATGGCTGGTTACTACTACGAGCAGTACTTC.

This chain links TRBV2 with TRBJ1-4, with a weak D call TRBD1 (5 bases). CDR3 length: 16 residues. V lost 5 bases to trimming and J lost 4 bases, with 17 bases between them. In germline, CDR1 is SNHLY, CDR2 FYNNEI. The CDR3 DNA reads as TGTGCCAGCAGTCGAGGCTGGGGCAGGATTAATGAAAAACTGTTTTTT. Translation gives CASSRGWGRINEKLFF.

The rearrangement uses TRBV10-2 and TRBJ2-7; 11 bases match TRBD2. The CDR3 is made up of 15 amino acids. Trimming took 2 bases from V and 3 from J; bases not matched to a gene: 3. Germline CDR1 and CDR2: WSHSY and SAAADI. CDR3 amino acids: CASSETSGGIYEQYF. CDR3 nucleotide sequence: TGCGCCAGCAGTGAGACTAGCGGGGGAATCTACGAGCAGTACTTC.

V and J are TRBV4-1 and TRBJ1-2, with 11 bases identical to TRBD1. J gave up 4 bases and V 0 bases, and 4 bases lay outside the gene matches. Germline CDR1 and CDR2: MGHRA and YSYEKL. CDR3 length: 16 residues. The CDR3 DNA follows: TGCGCCAGCAGCCAAGAAGGGACAGGGGGTCCCTATGGCTACACCTTC. Protein product: CASSQEGTGGPYGYTF.

This rearrangement joins TRBV7-8 to TRBJ2-7; TRBD2 matches 11 bases. Germline assignment: CDR1 SGHVS and CDR2 FQNEAQ. This CDR3 contains 15 residues. The ends lost 2 bases at V and 7 bases at J; junction bases unmatched: 7. The CDR3 protein is CASSLTASGGSEQYF. In nucleotides, the CDR3 is TGTGCCAGCAGCTTAACGGCTAGCGGGGGGAGTGAGCAGTACTTC. Filled out from reference TRBV7-8 and TRBJ2-7, the complete variable domain reads GAGVSQSPRYKVAKRGQDVALRCDPISGHVSLFWYQQALGQGPEFLTYFQNEAQLDKSGLPSDRFFAERPEGSVSTLKIQRTQQEDSAVYLCASSLTASGGSEQYFGPGTRLTVT.

CDR3 DNA: TGTGCCAGCAAGGCGGGAGACACAGATACGCAGTATTTT. Protein sequence: CASKAGDTDTQYF. V is TRBV6-5 and J is TRBJ2-3; TRBD2 agrees at 7 bases. This CDR3 has 13 residues. Germline trimming cut 7 bases from V and 2 bases from J; bases unmatched to any gene: 3. Per germline, CDR1 MNHEY and CDR2 SVGAGI.

The chain combines TRBV7-8 with TRBJ1-1; perhaps TRBD1 as D (6 bases). Looked up from germline, CDR1 is SGHVS and CDR2 is FQNEAQ. This CDR3 is built from 16 residues. V was pared by 1 base and J by 0 bases, with 12 bases between. DNA for the CDR3: TGTGCCAGCAGCTTAGAGAACCCAGGGGTGAACACTGAAGCTTTCTTT. Translated, it gives CASSLENPGVNTEAFF.

The chain couples TRBV15 to TRBJ2-7, with 9 bases fitting TRBD1. With 0 bases clipped from V and 10 bases from J, the junction kept 7 bases outside the gene matches. Per the germline V gene, CDR1 is LNHNV and CDR2 is YYDKDF (reference sequence). This CDR3 has 14 residues. CDR3 DNA sequence: TGTGCCACCAGCAGAGAAGTGACAGGGGGGCGACAGTACTTC. Its translation is CATSREVTGGRQYF. The whole variable domain, remainder taken from reference TRBV15 and TRBJ2-7, is DAMVIQNPRYQVTQFGKPVTLSCSQTLNHNVMYWYQQKSSQAPKLLFHYYDKDFNNEADTPDNFQSRRPNTSFCFLDIRSPGLGDTAMYLCATSREVTGGRQYFGPGTRLTVT.

The chain recombines TRBV25-1 with TRBJ2-7; perhaps TRBD2 as D (5 bases). The V end lost 7 bases, the J end lost 3 bases, and 10 bases lay between the germline ends. This CDR3 has 12 amino acids. Germline CDR1 reads MGHDK; CDR2 reads SYGVNS. CDR3 in DNA: TGTGCCAGCACCAGGAGCGGCTACGAGCAGTACTTC. This codes for CASTRSGYEQYF.

The chain has TRBV6-1 and TRBJ2-7; the D gene is possibly TRBD1 (6 bases). The length of the CDR3 is 14 residues. The germline V and J ends were trimmed by 5 bases and 1 base, with 12 bases remaining between them. Germline V gives CDR1 MNHNS, CDR2 SASEGT. The CDR3 DNA reads as TGTGCCAGCAGTAGCCGGGACACGTCCTACGAGCAGTACTTC. It encodes CASSSRDTSYEQYF.

The chain employs TRBV27 and TRBJ1-1; TRBD1 might be the D (6 bases). The CDR3 sequence is 14 residues long. V shed 3 bases and J shed 1 base, with 9 bases lying between them. Germline-derived CDR1 and CDR2 are MNHEY and SMNVEV (reference sequence). CDR3 loop: CASSLTGRNTEAFF. In nucleotides, the CDR3 is TGTGCCAGCAGTTTGACAGGCCGGAACACTGAAGCTTTCTTT.

This sequence joins TRBV5-1 and TRBJ2-7; 7 bases match TRBD2. Germline lookup yields CDR1 SGHRS and CDR2 YFSETQ. The CDR3 loop spans 14 amino acids. With 3 bases clipped from V and 0 bases from J, the junction kept 3 bases outside the gene matches. CDR3 coding DNA: TGCGCCAGCAGCTGGACTAGGAGCTCCTACGAGCAGTACTTC. Protein: CASSWTRSSYEQYF.

V is TRBV6-1 and J is TRBJ1-3; D gene unclear. The length of the CDR3 is 16 residues. The V gene's germline CDR1 is MNHNS and CDR2 SASEGT. V was pared by 1 base and J by 0 bases, with 10 bases between. CDR3 region: CASSEGGRASGNTIYF. The DNA of the CDR3 is TGTGCCAGCAGTGAAGGAGGGAGGGCCTCTGGAAACACCATATATTTT.

A single count supports this clone. This sequence joins TRBV30 and TRBJ2-1, with a tentative D call TRBD2 (6 bases). V shed 2 bases and J shed 6 bases, with 20 bases lying between them. Germline loops: CDR1 GTSNPN, CDR2 SVGIG (reference sequence). The CDR3 is made up of 16 amino acids. The CDR3 DNA reads as TGTGCCTGGAGTCCCAGGCTGCTAGCGTCCCCCAATGAGCAGTTCTTC. This codes for CAWSPRLLASPNEQFF. Full variable domain (remainder filled in from reference TRBV30 and TRBJ2-1): SQTIHQWPATLVQPVGSPLSLECTVEGTSNPNLYWYRQAAGRGLQLLFYSVGIGQISSEVPQNLSASRPQDRQFILSSKKLLLSDSGFYLCAWSPRLLASPNEQFFGPGTRLTVL.